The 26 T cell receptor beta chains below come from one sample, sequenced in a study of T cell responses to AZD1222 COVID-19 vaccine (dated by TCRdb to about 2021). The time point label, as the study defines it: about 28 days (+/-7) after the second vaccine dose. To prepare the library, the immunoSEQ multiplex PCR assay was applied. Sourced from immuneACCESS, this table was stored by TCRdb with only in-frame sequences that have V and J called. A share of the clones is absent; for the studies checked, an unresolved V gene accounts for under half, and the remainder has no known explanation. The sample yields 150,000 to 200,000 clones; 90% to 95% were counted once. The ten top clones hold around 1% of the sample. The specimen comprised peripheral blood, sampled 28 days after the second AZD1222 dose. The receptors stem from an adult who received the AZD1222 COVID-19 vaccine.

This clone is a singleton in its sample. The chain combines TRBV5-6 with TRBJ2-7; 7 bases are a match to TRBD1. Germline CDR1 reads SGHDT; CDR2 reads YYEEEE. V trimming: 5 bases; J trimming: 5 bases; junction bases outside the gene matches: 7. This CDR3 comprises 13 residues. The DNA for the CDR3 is TGTGCCAGCAGTTTCCTAGGGGGCCACGAGCAGTACTTC. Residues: CASSFLGGHEQYF.

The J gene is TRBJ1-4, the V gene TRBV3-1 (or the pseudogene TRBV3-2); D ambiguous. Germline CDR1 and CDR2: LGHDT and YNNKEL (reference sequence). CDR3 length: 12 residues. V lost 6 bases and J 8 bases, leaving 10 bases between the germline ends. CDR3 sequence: CASSLQREKLFF. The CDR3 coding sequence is TGTGCCAGCAGTCTACAGCGGGAAAAACTGTTTTTT.

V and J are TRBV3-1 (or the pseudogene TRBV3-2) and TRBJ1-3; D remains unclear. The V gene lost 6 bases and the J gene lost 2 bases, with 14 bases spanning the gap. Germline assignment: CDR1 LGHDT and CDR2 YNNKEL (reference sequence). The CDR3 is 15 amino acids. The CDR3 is CASRHPSDTGNTIYF. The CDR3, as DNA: TGTGCCAGCAGGCACCCATCAGATACTGGAAACACCATATATTTT.

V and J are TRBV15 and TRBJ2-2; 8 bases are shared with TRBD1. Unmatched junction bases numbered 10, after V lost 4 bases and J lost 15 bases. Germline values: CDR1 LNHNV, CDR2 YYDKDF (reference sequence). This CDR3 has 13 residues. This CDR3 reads CATSIAGGMALFF. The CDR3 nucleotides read TGTGCCACCAGCATCGCAGGGGGCATGGCGTTGTTTTTT.

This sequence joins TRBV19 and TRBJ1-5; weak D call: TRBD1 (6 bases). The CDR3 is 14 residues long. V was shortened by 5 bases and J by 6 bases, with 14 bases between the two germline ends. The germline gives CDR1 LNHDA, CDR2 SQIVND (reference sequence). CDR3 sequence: CASSFRQDGQPQHF. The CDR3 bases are TGTGCCAGTAGTTTCCGACAGGATGGTCAGCCCCAGCATTTT.

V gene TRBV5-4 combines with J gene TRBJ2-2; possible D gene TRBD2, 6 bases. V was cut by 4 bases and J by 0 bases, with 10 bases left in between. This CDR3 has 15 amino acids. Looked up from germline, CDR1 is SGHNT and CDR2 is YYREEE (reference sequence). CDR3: CASSPGGSNTGELFF. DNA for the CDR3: TGTGCCAGCAGCCCCGGGGGATCGAACACCGGGGAGCTGTTTTTT.

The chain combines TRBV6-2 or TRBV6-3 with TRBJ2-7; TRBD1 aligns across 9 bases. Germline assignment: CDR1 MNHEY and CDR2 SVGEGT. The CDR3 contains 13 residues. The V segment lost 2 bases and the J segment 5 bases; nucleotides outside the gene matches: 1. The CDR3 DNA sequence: TGTGCCAGCAGTTACGGGACAGGGAACGAGCAGTACTTC. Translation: CASSYGTGNEQYF.

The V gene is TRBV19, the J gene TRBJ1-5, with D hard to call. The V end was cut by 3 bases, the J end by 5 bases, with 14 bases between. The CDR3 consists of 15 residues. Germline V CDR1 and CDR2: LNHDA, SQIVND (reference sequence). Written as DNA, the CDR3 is TGTGCCAGTAGTATGTCCCCCGGACGGGATCAGCCCCAGCATTTT. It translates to CASSMSPGRDQPQHF.

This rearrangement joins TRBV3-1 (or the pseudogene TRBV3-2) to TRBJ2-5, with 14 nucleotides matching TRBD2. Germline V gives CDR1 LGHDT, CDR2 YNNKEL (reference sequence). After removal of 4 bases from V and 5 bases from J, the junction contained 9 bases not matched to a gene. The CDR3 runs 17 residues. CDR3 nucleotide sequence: TGTGCCAGCAGCCCAGGGCAGACTAGCGGGGGGGCGGAGACCCAGTACTTC. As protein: CASSPGQTSGGAETQYF.

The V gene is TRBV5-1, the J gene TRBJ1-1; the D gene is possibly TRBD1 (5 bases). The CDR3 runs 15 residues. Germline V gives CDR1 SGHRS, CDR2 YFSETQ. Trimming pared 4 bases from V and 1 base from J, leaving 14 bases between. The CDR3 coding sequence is TGCGCCAGCAGCCCGCGCGGGCAGGGGAACACTGAAGCTTTCTTT. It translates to CASSPRGQGNTEAFF.

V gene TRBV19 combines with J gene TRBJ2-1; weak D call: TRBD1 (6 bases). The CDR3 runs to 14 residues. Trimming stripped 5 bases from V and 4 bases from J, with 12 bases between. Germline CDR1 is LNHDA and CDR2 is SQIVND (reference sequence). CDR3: CASSPQGLYNEQFF. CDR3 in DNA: TGTGCCAGTAGTCCACAGGGATTATACAATGAGCAGTTCTTC.

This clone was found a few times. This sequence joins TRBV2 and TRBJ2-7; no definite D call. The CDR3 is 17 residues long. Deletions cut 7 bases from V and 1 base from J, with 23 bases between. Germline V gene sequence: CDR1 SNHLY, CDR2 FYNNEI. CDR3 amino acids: CASTPTLDAARSYEQYF. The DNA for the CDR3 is TGTGCCAGCACCCCGACTTTAGACGCAGCAAGGTCCTACGAGCAGTACTTC.

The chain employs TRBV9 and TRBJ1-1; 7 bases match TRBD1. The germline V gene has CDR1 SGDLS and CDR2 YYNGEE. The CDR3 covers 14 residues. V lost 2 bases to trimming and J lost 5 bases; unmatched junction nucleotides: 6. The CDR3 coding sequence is TGTGCCAGCAGCGTCTCTCCAGGGGGTACTGAAGCTTTCTTT. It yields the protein CASSVSPGGTEAFF.

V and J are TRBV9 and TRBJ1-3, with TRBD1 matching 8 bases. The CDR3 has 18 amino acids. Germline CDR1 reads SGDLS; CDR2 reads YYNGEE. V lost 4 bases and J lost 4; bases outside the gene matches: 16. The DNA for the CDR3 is TGTGCCAGCAGCCGCGGACAGGGTCCTTCAGGAGGGGGAAACACCATATATTTT. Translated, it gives CASSRGQGPSGGGNTIYF. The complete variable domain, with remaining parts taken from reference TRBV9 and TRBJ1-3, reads DSGVTQTPKHLITATGQRVTLRCSPRSGDLSVYWYQQSLDQGLQFLIQYYNGEERAKGNILERFSAQQFPDLHSELNLSSLELGDSALYFCASSRGQGPSGGGNTIYFGEGSWLTVV.

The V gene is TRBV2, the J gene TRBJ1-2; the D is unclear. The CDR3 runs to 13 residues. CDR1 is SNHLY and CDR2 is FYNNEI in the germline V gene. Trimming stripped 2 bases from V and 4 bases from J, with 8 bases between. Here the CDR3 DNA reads TGTGCCAGCAGTGAAAATCCCCTCTATGGCTACACCTTC. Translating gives CASSENPLYGYTF.

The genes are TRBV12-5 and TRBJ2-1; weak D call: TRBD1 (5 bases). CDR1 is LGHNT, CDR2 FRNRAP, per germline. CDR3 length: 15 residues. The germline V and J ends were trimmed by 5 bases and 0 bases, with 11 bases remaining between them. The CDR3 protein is CASGPPQGSYNEQFF. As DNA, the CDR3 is TGTGCTAGTGGTCCACCCCAGGGCTCCTACAATGAGCAGTTCTTC.

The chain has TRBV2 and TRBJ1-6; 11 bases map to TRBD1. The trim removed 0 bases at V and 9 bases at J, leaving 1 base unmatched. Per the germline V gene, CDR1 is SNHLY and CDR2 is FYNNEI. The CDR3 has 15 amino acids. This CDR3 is CASSEAGQGVSPLHF. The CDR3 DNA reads TGTGCCAGCAGTGAAGCGGGACAGGGGGTTTCACCCCTCCACTTT.

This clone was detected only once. CDR3 loop: CASSLAPGRVQPQHF. The CDR3 DNA follows: TGCGCCAGCAGCTTGGCCCCAGGGCGGGTCCAGCCCCAGCATTTT. The chain has TRBV5-1 and TRBJ1-5; TRBD1 is a possible D gene (5 bases). V was shortened by 0 bases and J by 7 bases, with 14 bases between the two germline ends. Germline V gene data show CDR1 as SGHRS and CDR2 as YFSETQ. CDR3 size: 15 residues.

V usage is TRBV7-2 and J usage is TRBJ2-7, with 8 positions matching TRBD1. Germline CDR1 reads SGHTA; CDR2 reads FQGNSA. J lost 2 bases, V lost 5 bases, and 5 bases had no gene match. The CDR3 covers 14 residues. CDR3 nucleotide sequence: TGTGCCAGCAGCCACACAGGGGGTCCCTACGAGCAGTACTTC. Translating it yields CASSHTGGPYEQYF.

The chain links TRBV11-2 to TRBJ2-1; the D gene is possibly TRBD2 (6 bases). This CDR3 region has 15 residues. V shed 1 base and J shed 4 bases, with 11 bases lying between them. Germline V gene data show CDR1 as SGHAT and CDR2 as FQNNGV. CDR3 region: CASSLAPGLYNEQFF. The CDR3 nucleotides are TGTGCCAGCAGCTTAGCCCCGGGACTTTACAATGAGCAGTTCTTC.

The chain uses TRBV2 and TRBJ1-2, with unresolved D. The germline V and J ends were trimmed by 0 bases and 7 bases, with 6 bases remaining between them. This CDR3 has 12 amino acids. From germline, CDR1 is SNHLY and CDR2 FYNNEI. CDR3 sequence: CASSEARIGYTF. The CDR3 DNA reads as TGTGCCAGCAGTGAAGCGCGAATTGGCTACACCTTC.

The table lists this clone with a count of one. CDR3 nucleotides: TGTGCCAGCAGCCAAGTGGCTAGCGGGGAGATCTACGAGCAGTACTTC. Translation gives CASSQVASGEIYEQYF. V usage is TRBV4-2 and J usage is TRBJ2-7, with 9 bases lining up with TRBD2. This CDR3 is built from 16 residues. Germline loops: CDR1 LGHNA, CDR2 YNFKEQ. V was pared by 1 base and J by 3 bases, with 7 bases of the junction left unmatched.

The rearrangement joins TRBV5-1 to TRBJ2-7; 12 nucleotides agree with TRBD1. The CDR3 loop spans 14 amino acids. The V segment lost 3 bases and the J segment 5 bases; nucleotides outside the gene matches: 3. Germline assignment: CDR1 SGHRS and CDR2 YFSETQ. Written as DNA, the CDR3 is TGCGCCAGCAGCTGGGGGACAGGGGGCGACGAGCAGTACTTC. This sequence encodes CASSWGTGGDEQYF.

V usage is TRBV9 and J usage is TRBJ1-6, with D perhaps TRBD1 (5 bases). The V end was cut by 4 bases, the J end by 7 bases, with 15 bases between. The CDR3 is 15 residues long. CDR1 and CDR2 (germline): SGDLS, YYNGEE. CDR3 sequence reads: CASSPSPWGNSPLHF. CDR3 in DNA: TGTGCCAGCAGCCCGAGTCCTTGGGGGAATTCACCCCTCCACTTT. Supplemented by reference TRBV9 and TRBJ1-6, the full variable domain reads DSGVTQTPKHLITATGQRVTLRCSPRSGDLSVYWYQQSLDQGLQFLIQYYNGEERAKGNILERFSAQQFPDLHSELNLSSLELGDSALYFCASSPSPWGNSPLHFGNGTRLTVT.

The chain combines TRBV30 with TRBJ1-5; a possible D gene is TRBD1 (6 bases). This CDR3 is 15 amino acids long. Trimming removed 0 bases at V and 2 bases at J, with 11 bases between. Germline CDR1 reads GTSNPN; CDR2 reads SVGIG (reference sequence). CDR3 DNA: TGTGCCTGGAGTGTGGGTCGACAGGGCAATCAGCCCCAGCATTTT. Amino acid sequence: CAWSVGRQGNQPQHF.

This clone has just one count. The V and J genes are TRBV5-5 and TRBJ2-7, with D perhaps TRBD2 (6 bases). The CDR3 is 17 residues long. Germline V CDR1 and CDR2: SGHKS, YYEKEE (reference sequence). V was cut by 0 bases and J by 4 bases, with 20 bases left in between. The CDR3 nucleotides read TGTGCCAGCAGCTTGGAACCCCGGGGGACCCCCTCGTACGAGCAGTACTTC. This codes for CASSLEPRGTPSYEQYF.